Sequencing of this T cell receptor (beta chain) was carried out in a study of control samples from healthy donors and cancer patients (dated by TCRdb to about 2020). As to this clone: The antigen it binds to is not known. No per-base quality is available; no much larger clone lies one base away.

The receptor library was made with the immunoSEQ multiplex PCR assay. TCRdb mirrors the immuneACCESS table, restricted to in-frame sequences. Some clones are absent from its copies; in checked studies, under half trace to an unresolved V gene, and the reason for the others is unknown. The sample table contains about 58,000 clones; only one count was recorded for 94% of them. The ten largest clones capture 3% to 4% of the sample. The CDR3 sequence holds 12 residues, the cysteine and phenylalanine included. Only the CDR3 DNA is retained, 36 bases long and in frame from the first base. V is reduced by 6 bases and J by 4 bases, leaving a spacing of 7 bases between them. The germline V gene yields SGHTA for CDR1 and FQGTGA for CDR2.

The rearrangement combines TRBV7-3 with TRBJ2-1; TRBD2 is a weak D gene call, 5 bases matching. Sequencing used blood. The receptor was isolated from a man aged 30-40 years in good health. The sequenced DNA: TGTGCCAGCAGTCCGGGGTACAATGAGCAGTTCTTC. Protein translation: CASSPGYNEQFF.